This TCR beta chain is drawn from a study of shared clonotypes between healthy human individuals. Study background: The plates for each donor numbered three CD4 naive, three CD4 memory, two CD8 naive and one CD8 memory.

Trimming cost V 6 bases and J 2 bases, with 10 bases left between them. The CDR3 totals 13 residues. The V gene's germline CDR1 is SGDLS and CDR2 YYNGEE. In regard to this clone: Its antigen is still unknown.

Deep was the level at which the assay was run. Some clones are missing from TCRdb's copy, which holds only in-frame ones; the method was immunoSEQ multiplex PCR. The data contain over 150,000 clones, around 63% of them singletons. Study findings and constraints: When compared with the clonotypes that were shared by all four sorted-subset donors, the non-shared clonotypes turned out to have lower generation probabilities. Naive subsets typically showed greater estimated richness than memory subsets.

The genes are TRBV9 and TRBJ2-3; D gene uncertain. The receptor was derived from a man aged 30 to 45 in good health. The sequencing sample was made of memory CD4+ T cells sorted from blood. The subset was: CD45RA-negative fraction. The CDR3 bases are TGTGCCAGCAATTCTGGCCTCACAGATACGCAGTATTTT. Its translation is CASNSGLTDTQYF. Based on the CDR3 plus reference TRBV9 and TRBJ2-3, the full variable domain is DSGVTQTPKHLITATGQRVTLRCSPRSGDLSVYWYQQSLDQGLQFLIQYYNGEERAKGNILERFSAQQFPDLHSELNLSSLELGDSALYFCASNSGLTDTQYFGPGTRLTVL.